The 5 T cell receptor beta chains presented below share a single source sample, sequenced in a study of blood T cell repertoires in COVID-19. The table came from immunoSEQ multiplex PCR; TCRdb's copy has only in-frame clones and leaves some out. The table has around 380,000 clones, approximately 87% seen once. Sequencing was carried out using PBMCs or T cells enriched from blood (not recorded which). Source of these receptors: a man aged 25-40 years who had recovered from COVID-19.

For this clone: One junction end does not reproduce the germline sequence, and a read error may be involved. The chain carries TRBV10-3 and TRBJ1-6, with TRBD1 matching 12 bases. CDR3 length equals 18 residues. Germline V lookup: CDR1 ENHRY, CDR2 SYGVKD. The CDR3 spells CAISKFGTGGREDSLLHF. CDR3 bases: TGTGCCATCAGCAAATTCGGGACAGGGGGCCGAGAGGATTCACTCCTCCACTTT.

This chain connects TRBV7-3 to TRBJ1-3; D gene unclear. The CDR3 consists of 17 residues. The germline V gene has CDR1 SGHTA and CDR2 FQGTGA. Trimming took 7 bases from V and 0 from J, leaving 19 bases between them. The CDR3 reads CASKHDVVWFSGNTIYF. CDR3 in DNA: TGTGCCAGCAAACACGATGTGGTCTGGTTCTCTGGAAACACCATATATTTT.

V is TRBV12-3 or TRBV12-4 and J is TRBJ1-5; D uncertain. The CDR3 runs to 13 residues. V was pared by 0 bases and J by 5 bases, with 5 bases between. CDR3 residues: CASSLARYQPQHF. The CDR3 DNA follows: TGTGCCAGCAGTTTAGCGCGGTATCAGCCCCAGCATTTT.

The J gene is TRBJ2-1, the V gene TRBV6-2 or TRBV6-3, with 9 positions matching TRBD1. V lost 2 bases, J lost 8 bases, and 7 bases stayed unmatched. CDR3 size: 15 residues. The germline V gene encodes CDR1 MNHEY and CDR2 SVGEGT. The CDR3 protein is CASSYGQGSWDEQFF. The DNA of the CDR3 is TGTGCCAGCAGTTACGGACAGGGGTCGTGGGATGAGCAGTTCTTC.

V is TRBV7-2 and J is TRBJ1-6; no reliable D call. This CDR3 is 16 amino acids long. The V end was cut by 3 bases, the J end by 1 base, with 10 bases between. Germline lookup yields CDR1 SGHTA and CDR2 FQGNSA. CDR3 amino acids: CASSFLPGSYNSPLHF. CDR3 nucleotides: TGTGCCAGCAGCTTCCTACCGGGGTCCTATAATTCACCCCTCCACTTT.